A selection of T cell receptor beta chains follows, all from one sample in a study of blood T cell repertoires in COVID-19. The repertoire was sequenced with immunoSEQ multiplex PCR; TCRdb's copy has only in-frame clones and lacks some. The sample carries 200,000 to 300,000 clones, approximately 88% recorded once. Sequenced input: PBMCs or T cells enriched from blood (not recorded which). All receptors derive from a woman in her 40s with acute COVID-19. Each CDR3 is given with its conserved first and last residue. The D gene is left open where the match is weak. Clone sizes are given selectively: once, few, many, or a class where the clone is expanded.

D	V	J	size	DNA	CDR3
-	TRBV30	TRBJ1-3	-	TGTGCCTGGAGTCTGGACAGCAACTCTGGAAACACCATATATTTT	CAWSLDSNSGNTIYF
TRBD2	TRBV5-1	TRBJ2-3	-	TGCGCCAGCAGCTCGGGACTAGCGGGAGGCTGGAGTAGTAGCACAGATACGCAGTATTTT	CASSSGLAGGWSSSTDTQYF
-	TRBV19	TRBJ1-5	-	TGTGCCAGTAGTACTCCACAGGGATGGAGCAATCAGCCCCAGCATTTT	CASSTPQGWSNQPQHF
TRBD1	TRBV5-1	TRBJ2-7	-	TGCGCCAGCAGCTCCGGGACAGGGTACGAGCAGTACTTC	CASSSGTGYEQYF
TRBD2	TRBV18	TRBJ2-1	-	TGTGCCAGCTCACCAAGGGGACTAGCGGGAGGTGTAAATGAGCAGTTCTTC	CASSPRGLAGGVNEQFF
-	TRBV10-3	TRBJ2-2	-	TGTGCCATCAGCGGGACAACTGGCCTCGCGAACACCGGGGAGCTGTTTTTT	CAISGTTGLANTGELFF
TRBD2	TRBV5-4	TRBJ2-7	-	TGTGCCAGCAGAGATATGGCTAGCGGGATATCCCTCGAGCAGTACTTC	CASRDMASGISLEQYF
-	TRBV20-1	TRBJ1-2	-	TGCAGTGCTGTACCCAGGGGTGGCTACACCTTC	CSAVPRGGYTF
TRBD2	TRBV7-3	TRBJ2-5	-	TGTGCCAGCAGCTTAAGTGCTACTAGCGGGAAAGAGACCCAGTACTTC	CASSLSATSGKETQYF
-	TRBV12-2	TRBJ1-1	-	TGTGCAAGTCGCTTAGCCCAGGGGGCTTGGAAAAACACTGAAGCTTTCTTT	CASRLAQGAWKNTEAFF
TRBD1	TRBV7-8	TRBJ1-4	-	TGTGCCAGCAGCTTAGTCCCCGGGACAGGGGTCGAAAAACTGTTTTTT	CASSLVPGTGVEKLFF
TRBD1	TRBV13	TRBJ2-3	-	TGTGCCAGCTTACACGGGACAGGGGCGGTCACAGATACGCAGTATTTT	CASLHGTGAVTDTQYF
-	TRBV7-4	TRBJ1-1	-	TGTGCCAGCAGCTTGACCCCGGACAAAGTGAACACTGAAGCTTTCTTT	CASSLTPDKVNTEAFF
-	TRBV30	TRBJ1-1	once	TGTGCCTGTCAACGGGACGGCGGGGGGTACCCTGAAGCTTTCTTT	CACQRDGGGYPEAFF
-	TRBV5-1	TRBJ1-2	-	TGCGCCAGCAGCTCAAACACGTGGGGGGGCTTGGATGGCTACACCTTC	CASSSNTWGGLDGYTF
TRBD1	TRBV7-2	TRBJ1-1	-	TGTGCCAGCAGCTTAGGAGGGGGCGTGAACACTGAAGCTTTCTTT	CASSLGGGVNTEAFF
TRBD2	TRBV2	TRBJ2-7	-	TGTGCCAGCAGTCATATAACGTCTAGCGGATTCCTCTACGAGCAGTACTTC	CASSHITSSGFLYEQYF
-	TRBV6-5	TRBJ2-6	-	TGTGCCAGCAGTACTCAGGGTTCCAACGTCCTGACTTTC	CASSTQGSNVLTF
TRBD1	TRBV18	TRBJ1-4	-	TGTGCCAGCTCAGAGACAGGGGATGAAAAACTGTTTTTT	CASSETGDEKLFF
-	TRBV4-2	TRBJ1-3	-	TGTGCCAGCAGCCAAGAAAGCGGACGCTCTGGAAACACCATATATTTT	CASSQESGRSGNTIYF
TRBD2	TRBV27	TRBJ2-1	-	TGTGCCAGCAGTTTCCGGCTAGCGGGAGAATCGGGCTACAATGAGCAGTTCTTC	CASSFRLAGESGYNEQFF
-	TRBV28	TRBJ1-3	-	TGTGCCAGCAGTCTAAATCGCGCAGGGTGGCTGGGGGGGAGTGGAAACACCATATATTTT	CASSLNRAGWLGGSGNTIYF
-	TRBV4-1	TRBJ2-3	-	TGCGCCAGCAGCCAAGATCACCTCTTGCGCGGAGATACGCAGTATTTT	CASSQDHLLRGDTQYF
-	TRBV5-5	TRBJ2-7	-	TGTGCCAGCAGCTTCAGGGTACCCTACGAGCAGTACTTC	CASSFRVPYEQYF
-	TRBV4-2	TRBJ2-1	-	TGTGCCAGCAGCCAAGATCCTAGGGCTAGCGAGACGAATGAGCAGTTCTTC	CASSQDPRASETNEQFF
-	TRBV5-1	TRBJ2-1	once	TGCGCCAGCAGCCCTCAACCGAGCTCCTACAATGAGCAGTTCTTC	CASSPQPSSYNEQFF
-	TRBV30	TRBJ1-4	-	TGTGCCTGGAGTAAATCGGATGAAAAACTGTTTTTT	CAWSKSDEKLFF
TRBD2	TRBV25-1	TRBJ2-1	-	TGTGCCAGCAGTCTAGCGGGAGCCAACAATGAGCAGTTCTTC	CASSLAGANNEQFF
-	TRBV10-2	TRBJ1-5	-	TGCGCCAGCAGTGATCGAACAGGTGCATTACAGCCCCAGCATTTT	CASSDRTGALQPQHF
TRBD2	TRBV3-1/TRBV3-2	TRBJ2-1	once	TGTGCCAGCAGCCCTATCCGTTGGGAGGGGCTTTCCTACAATGAGCAGTTCTTC	CASSPIRWEGLSYNEQFF
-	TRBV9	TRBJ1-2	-	TGTGCCAGCAGCGCCCAAACAGAGAACTATGGCTACACCTTC	CASSAQTENYGYTF
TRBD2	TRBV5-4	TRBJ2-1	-	TGTGCCAGCAGGACGGGACTAGCGGATCCGAGCTCCTACAATGAGCAGTTCTTC	CASRTGLADPSSYNEQFF
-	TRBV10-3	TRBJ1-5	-	TGTGCCATCAGCACTTCAGCCGTTTTGGCCGCGGGGCTTCCCCAGCATTTT	CAISTSAVLAAGLPQHF
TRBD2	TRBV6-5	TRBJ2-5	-	TGTGCCAGCAGACCTGGGACTACCGACTGGGAGACCCAGTACTTC	CASRPGTTDWETQYF
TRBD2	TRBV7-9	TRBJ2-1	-	TGTGCCAGCAGCGACCAAAGCGGGAGTAAGGTTGAGCAGTTCTTC	CASSDQSGSKVEQFF
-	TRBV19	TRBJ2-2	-	TGTGCCAGTACTAAAGGGGGATGGTCTTCGAACACCGGGGAGCTGTTTTTT	CASTKGGWSSNTGELFF
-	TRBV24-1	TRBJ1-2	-	TGTGCCACCAGTGGCGGGGCTAACTATGGCTACACCTTC	CATSGGANYGYTF
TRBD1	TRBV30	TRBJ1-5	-	TGTGCCTGGTCGACAGGGTTCGATCAGCCCCAGCATTTT	CAWSTGFDQPQHF
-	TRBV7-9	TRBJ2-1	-	TGTGCCAGCAGCTTAGGTCTCCCACGGGATCAGTCCTACAATGAGCAGTTCTTC	CASSLGLPRDQSYNEQFF
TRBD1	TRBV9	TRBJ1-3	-	TGTGCCAGCAGCGGACGGACAGGGCTAGATGGAAACACCATATATTTT	CASSGRTGLDGNTIYF
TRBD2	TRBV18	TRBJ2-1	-	TGTGCCAGCTCATTCCGGGACTACCCACCCGAATACAATGAGCAGTTCTTC	CASSFRDYPPEYNEQFF
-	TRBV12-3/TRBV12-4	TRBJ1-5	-	TGTGCCAGCAGTTCCCAGGGTGCTCAGCCCCAGCATTTT	CASSSQGAQPQHF
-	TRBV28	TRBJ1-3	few	TGTGCCAGCAGTCTGGGCGGGGGGAATTCTGGAAACACCATATATTTT	CASSLGGGNSGNTIYF
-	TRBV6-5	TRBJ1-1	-	TGTGCCAGCAGTTATCAACGTGGGGGACTTAACACTGAAGCTTTCTTT	CASSYQRGGLNTEAFF
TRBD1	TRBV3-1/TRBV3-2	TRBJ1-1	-	TGTGCCAGCAGCCAAAGAGGGACAGGGGGCGTTGGCACTGAAGCTTTCTTT	CASSQRGTGGVGTEAFF
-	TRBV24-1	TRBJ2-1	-	TGTGCCACCAGTCTAACAGGGCGACTTTCCTACAATGAGCAGTTCTTC	CATSLTGRLSYNEQFF
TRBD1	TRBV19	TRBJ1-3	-	TGTGCCAGTGGATGGGACAGCTTCCTCTCTGGAAACACCATATATTTT	CASGWDSFLSGNTIYF
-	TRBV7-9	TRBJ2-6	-	TGTGCCAGCAGCTCCGGACAGACGGCTGGGGCCAACGTCCTGACTTTC	CASSSGQTAGANVLTF
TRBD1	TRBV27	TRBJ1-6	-	TGTGCCAGCAGTCCGAGGACAGGGGGCCACTCACCCCTCCACTTT	CASSPRTGGHSPLHF
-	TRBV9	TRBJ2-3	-	TGTGCCAGCAGCGTAGCGCCTAGCATAGCCGATACGCAGTATTTT	CASSVAPSIADTQYF
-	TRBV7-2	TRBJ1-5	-	TGTGCCAGCAGCTTAGATGTAGGCGGAACGGGTCAGCCCCAGCATTTT	CASSLDVGGTGQPQHF
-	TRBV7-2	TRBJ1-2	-	TGTGCCAGCAGCCCGGGTGCGGGGGGGAGGATCGTTGCCTATGGCTACACCTTC	CASSPGAGGRIVAYGYTF
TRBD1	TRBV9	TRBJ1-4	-	TGTGCCAGCAGCCTGGACAGGGGAACTAATGAAAAACTGTTTTTT	CASSLDRGTNEKLFF
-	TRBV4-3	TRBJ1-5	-	TGCGCCAGCAGCCAAGTCGCAGGTGTTCAGCCCCAGCATTTT	CASSQVAGVQPQHF
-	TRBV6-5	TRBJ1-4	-	TGTGCCAGTGGACAGCGAGCAACTAATGAAAAACTGTTTTTT	CASGQRATNEKLFF
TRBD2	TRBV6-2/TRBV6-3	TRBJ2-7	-	TGTGCCAGCAGCTCCCCATCGAGCCCCGGGAGGAAGTACGAGCAGTACTTC	CASSSPSSPGRKYEQYF
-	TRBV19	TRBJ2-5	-	TGTGCCAGTAGTCTAAGAAGTCGGGAGTTCTCGGAGACCCAGTACTTC	CASSLRSREFSETQYF